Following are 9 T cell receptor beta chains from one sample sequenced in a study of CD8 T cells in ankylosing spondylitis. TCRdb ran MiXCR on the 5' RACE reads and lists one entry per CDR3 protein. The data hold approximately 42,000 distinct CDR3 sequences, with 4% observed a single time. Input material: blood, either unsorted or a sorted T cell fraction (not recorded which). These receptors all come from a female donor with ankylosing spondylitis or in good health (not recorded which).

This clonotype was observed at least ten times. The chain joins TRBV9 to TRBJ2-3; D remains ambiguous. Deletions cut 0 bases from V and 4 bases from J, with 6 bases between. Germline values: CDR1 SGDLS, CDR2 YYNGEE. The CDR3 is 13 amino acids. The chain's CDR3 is CASSVATPDTQYF. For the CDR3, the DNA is TGTGCCAGCAGCGTAGCTACTCCAGATACGCAGTATTTT.

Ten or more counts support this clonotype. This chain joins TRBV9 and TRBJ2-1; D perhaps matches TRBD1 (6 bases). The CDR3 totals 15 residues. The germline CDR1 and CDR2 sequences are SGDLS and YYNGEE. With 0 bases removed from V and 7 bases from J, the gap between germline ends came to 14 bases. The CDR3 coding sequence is TGTGCCAGCAGCGTAGAGGGACACTACCGAAATGAGCAGTTCTTC. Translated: CASSVEGHYRNEQFF.

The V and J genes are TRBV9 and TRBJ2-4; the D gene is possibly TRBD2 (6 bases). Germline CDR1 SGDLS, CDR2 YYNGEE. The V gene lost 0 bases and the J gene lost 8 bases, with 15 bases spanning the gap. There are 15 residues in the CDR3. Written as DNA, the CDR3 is TGTGCCAGCAGCGTAGCTCCGGCTAGCGAGGACATTCAGTACTTC. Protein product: CASSVAPASEDIQYF.

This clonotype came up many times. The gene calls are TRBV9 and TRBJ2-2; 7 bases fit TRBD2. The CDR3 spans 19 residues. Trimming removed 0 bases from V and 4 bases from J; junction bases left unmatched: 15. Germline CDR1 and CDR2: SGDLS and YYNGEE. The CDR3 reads CASSVAGLGSGVGTGELFF. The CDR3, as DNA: TGTGCCAGCAGCGTAGCCGGGCTGGGGAGCGGGGTTGGCACCGGGGAGCTGTTTTTT.

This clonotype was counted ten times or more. The CDR3 bases are TGTGCCAGCAACGGTCCCCCTCGTGCAGGGGCGGACACAGATACGCAGTATTTT. Protein: CASNGPPRAGADTDTQYF. The chain employs TRBV9 and TRBJ2-3; tentative D call: TRBD1 (6 bases). This CDR3 comprises 18 residues. Per germline, CDR1 SGDLS and CDR2 YYNGEE. Trimming took off 6 bases at V and 2 bases at J, with 25 bases between the two ends.

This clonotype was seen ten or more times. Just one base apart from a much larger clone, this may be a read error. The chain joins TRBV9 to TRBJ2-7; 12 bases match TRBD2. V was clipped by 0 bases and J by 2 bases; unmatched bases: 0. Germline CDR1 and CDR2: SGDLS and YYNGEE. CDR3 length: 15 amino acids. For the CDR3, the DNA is TGTGCCAGCAGCGTAGGGACTAGCGGGACCTACGAGCAGTACTTC. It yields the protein CASSVGTSGTYEQYF. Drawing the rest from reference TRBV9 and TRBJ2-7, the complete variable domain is DSGVTQTPKHLITATGQRVTLRCSPRSGDLSVYWYQQSLDQGLQFLIQYYNGEERAKGNILERFSAQQFPDLHSELNLSSLELGDSALYFCASSVGTSGTYEQYFGPGTRLTVT.

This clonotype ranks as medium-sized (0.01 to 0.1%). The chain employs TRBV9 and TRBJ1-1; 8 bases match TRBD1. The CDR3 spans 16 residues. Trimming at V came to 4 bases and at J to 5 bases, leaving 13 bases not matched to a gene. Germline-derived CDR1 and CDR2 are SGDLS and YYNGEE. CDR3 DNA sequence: TGTGCCAGCAGCCCCGACCTCAGGGGGCCGTCGACTGAAGCTTTCTTT. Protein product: CASSPDLRGPSTEAFF.

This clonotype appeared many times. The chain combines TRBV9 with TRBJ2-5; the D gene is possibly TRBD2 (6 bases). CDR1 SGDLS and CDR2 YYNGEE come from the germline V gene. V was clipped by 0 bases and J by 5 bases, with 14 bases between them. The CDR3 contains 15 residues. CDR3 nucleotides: TGTGCCAGCAGCGTAGAAGGATGGGAGGAGGAGACCCAGTACTTC. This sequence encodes CASSVEGWEEETQYF.

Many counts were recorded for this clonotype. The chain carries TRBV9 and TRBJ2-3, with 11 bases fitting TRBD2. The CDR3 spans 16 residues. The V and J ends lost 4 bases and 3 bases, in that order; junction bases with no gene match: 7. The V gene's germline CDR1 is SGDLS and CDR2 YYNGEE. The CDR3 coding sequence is TGTGCCAGCAGCTTCTTAGCGGGGGGGCCGACAGATACGCAGTATTTT. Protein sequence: CASSFLAGGPTDTQYF.